Included here is one TCR beta chain sequence, with context. The data are from a study of blood T cell repertoires in COVID-19. Germline CDR1 LGHDT, CDR2 YNNKEL (reference sequence). This CDR3 spans 18 amino acids. V was clipped by 2 bases and J by 2 bases; unmatched bases: 10. Clones were sequenced by immunoSEQ multiplex PCR, and TCRdb holds only the in-frame ones, with some missing. The top ten clones hold about 4% of a sample with approximately 250,000 clones, 75% to 90% of them seen once. The chain recombines TRBV3-1 (or the pseudogene TRBV3-2) with TRBJ2-1; 9 bases map to TRBD1. This TCR was recovered from a woman in her 30s with acute COVID-19. The sequenced material came from PBMCs or T cells enriched from blood (not recorded which). CDR3 residues: CASSQLDGQGKTYNEQFF. DNA of the CDR3: TGTGCCAGCAGCCAACTTGACGGACAGGGGAAAACCTACAATGAGCAGTTCTTC.